Given below is one T cell receptor (beta chain) in context. In its sample, this clonotype was seen many times. Its antigen is still unknown. Qualities for individual bases were not recorded, and no much larger clone is one base off. Library preparation employed RT-PCR. Reads for this sample came from an Illumina HiSeq 2500. The raw public data were reprocessed by TCRdb itself: fastp quality trimming at Q25, MiXCR clonotype calling, in-frame beta chains only. Identical CDR3 proteins give one entry, which carries the most common genes and DNA. The sample contains about 800,000 distinct CDR3 sequences, 20% to 25% of them found a single time. Roughly a tenth of the sample belongs to the ten largest clones. The data belong to a study of response to subunit inactivated influenza vaccine listed by TCRdb under 2018. With respect to the entire study: The study used deep quantitative T cell receptor repertoire profiling to track responses to a trivalent subunit inactivated influenza vaccine.

Per the germline V gene (reference sequence), SEHNR is the CDR1 and FQNEAQ is the CDR2. The CDR3 goes from the cysteine to the phenylalanine over 16 residues. CDR3 DNA is the only sequence kept; it has 48 bases, read in frame from the first base. Relative to germline, V is missing 4 bases and J is missing 2 bases, with 3 bases of the junction outside any gene match. Findings and caveats that apply to the study as a whole: According to the authors, only a limited number of new T cells may be recruited by each seasonal influenza vaccination.

The receptor was isolated from a man aged 45-60 years who received an inactivated influenza vaccine. Donor details come from another sample of the same person, matched by shared clones. Source: PBMCs from blood, taken more than 4 days after vaccination. The V and J segments used are TRBV7-9 and TRBJ2-1; 12 central nucleotides agree with TRBD2. This receptor carries the CDR3 CASSWTSGVPYNEQFF. The DNA is as follows: TGTGCCAGCAGCTGGACTAGCGGGGTGCCCTACAATGAGCAGTTCTTC.